Following are 3 T cell receptor beta chains from one sample sequenced in a study of shared clonotypes between healthy human individuals. Here immunoSEQ multiplex PCR was the method, and the copy in TCRdb shows in-frame clones only, minus some. The table records 730,000 or so clones, approximately 79% of them present only once. Input material: memory CD4+ T cells sorted from blood. This sample's subset: CD45RA-negative fraction. These receptors were collected from a woman aged 30 to 39 in good health.

This clone was picked up one time. The J gene is TRBJ2-3, the V gene TRBV29-1; D perhaps matches TRBD2 (5 bases). This CDR3 has 12 residues. CDR1 is SQVTM, CDR2 ANQGSEA, per germline. Trimming left V 4 bases short and J 3 bases short, with 8 bases between. The CDR3 sequence: CSVGGATDTQYF. The CDR3 region has the DNA TGCAGCGTTGGGGGAGCTACAGATACGCAGTATTTT.

CDR3 loop: CASSPAGGPVLAEKYEQYF. As DNA, the CDR3 is TGCGCCAGCAGTCCGGCAGGGGGCCCTGTTCTAGCGGAGAAATACGAGCAGTACTTC. The rearrangement links TRBV5-1 to TRBJ2-7; tentative D call: TRBD1 (8 bases). The CDR3 covers 19 residues. CDR1 SGHRS and CDR2 YFSETQ come from the germline V gene. V dropped 5 bases and J dropped 4 bases, with 31 bases sitting between them.

This clone occurred many times. The rearrangement uses TRBV7-2 and TRBJ2-3; D remains unclear. The CDR3 has 12 residues. The germline gives CDR1 SGHTA, CDR2 FQGNSA. V lost 5 bases and J 8 bases, leaving 11 bases between the germline ends. CDR3: CASSPPAATQYF. CDR3 in DNA: TGTGCCAGCAGCCCGCCTGCTGCTACGCAGTATTTT.